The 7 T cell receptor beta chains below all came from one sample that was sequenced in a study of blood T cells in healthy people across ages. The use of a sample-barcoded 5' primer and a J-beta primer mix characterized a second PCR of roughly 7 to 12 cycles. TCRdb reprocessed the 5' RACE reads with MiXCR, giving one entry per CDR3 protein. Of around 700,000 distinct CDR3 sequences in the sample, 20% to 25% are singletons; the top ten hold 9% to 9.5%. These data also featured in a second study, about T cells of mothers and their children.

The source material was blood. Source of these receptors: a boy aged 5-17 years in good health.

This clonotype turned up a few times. The CDR3 nucleotides are TGTGCCAGCAGCCAACAGGGTGTGAATGAAAAACTGTTTTTT. Amino acids: CASSQQGVNEKLFF. The gene calls are TRBV7-9 and TRBJ1-4, with D possibly TRBD1 on 6 matching bases. Trimming removed 5 bases at V and 5 bases at J, with 12 bases between. The CDR3 consists of 14 residues. Germline CDR1 reads SEHNR; CDR2 reads FQNEAQ (reference sequence).

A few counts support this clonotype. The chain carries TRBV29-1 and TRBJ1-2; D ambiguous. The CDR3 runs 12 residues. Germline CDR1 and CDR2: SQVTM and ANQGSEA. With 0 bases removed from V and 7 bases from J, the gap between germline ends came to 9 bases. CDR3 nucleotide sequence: TGCAGCGTTGAAGATGAGGCGGCTGGCTACACCTTC. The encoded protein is CSVEDEAAGYTF.

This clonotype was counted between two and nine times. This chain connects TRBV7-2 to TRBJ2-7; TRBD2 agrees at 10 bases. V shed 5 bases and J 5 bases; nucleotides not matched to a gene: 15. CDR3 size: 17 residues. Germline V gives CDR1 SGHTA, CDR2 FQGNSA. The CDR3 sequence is CASSVETSGVPRNEQYF. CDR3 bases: TGTGCCAGCAGCGTAGAAACTAGCGGGGTCCCTCGGAACGAGCAGTACTTC.

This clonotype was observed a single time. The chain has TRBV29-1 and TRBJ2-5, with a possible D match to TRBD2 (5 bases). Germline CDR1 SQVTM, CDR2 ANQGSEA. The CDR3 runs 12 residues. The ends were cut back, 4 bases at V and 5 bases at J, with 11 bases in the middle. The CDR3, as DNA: TGCAGCGTTGCCTCTAGCAAGGAGACCCAGTACTTC. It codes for CSVASSKETQYF.

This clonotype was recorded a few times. As DNA, the CDR3 is TGCAGTGCTGGACTGGGACTAGCGGGGGGGTCAGATACGCAGTATTTT. Amino acid sequence: CSAGLGLAGGSDTQYF. This chain uses TRBV20-1 with TRBJ2-3; 16 bases fit TRBD2. V trimming: 5 bases; J trimming: 4 bases; junction bases outside the gene matches: 6. The CDR3 spans 16 residues. The V gene's germline CDR1 is DFQATT and CDR2 SNEGSKA (reference sequence).

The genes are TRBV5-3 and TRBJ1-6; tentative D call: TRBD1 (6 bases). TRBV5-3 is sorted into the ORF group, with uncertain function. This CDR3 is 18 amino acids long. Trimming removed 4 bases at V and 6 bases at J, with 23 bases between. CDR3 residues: CARSKALRGQQPNSPLHF. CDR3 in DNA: TGTGCCAGAAGCAAAGCGCTAAGAGGACAGCAACCTAATTCACCCCTCCACTTT.

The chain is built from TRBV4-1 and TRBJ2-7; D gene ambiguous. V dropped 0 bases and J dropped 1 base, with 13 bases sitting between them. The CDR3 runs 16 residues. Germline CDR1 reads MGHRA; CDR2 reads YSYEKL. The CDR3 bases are TGCGCCAGCAGCCAAGACCCAGAAGGAGCGTCCTACGAGCAGTACTTC. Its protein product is CASSQDPEGASYEQYF.